Following are 27 T cell receptor beta chains from one sample sequenced in a study of blood T cell repertoires in COVID-19. Sequencing used immunoSEQ multiplex PCR; TCRdb keeps in-frame clones, though not all of them. The profile covers 250,000 to 300,000 clones, with around 86% appearing a single time and 2% to 2.5% taken by the ten largest. Sequencing was carried out using peripheral blood. The receptors stem from a man aged 45 to 65 with acute or convalescent COVID-19.

CDR3 region: CASSLTGGAGYTF. In DNA form, the CDR3 reads TGTGCCAGCAGTCTAACAGGGGGCGCGGGCTACACCTTC. This rearrangement joins TRBV6-5 to TRBJ1-2, with 9 nucleotides matching TRBD1. V lost 5 bases to trimming and J lost 8 bases; unmatched junction nucleotides: 6. CDR1 MNHEY and CDR2 SVGAGI come from the germline V gene. The CDR3 is 13 amino acids.

The rearrangement links TRBV3-1 (or the pseudogene TRBV3-2) to TRBJ1-5; 9 nucleotides line up with TRBD1. V lost 2 bases to trimming and J lost 6 bases; unmatched junction nucleotides: 2. Germline CDR1 LGHDT, CDR2 YNNKEL (reference sequence). The CDR3 runs to 14 residues. CDR3 sequence (DNA): TGTGCCAGCAGCCAAACAGGGGGCGGTCAGCCCCAGCATTTT. Its protein is CASSQTGGGQPQHF.

The rearrangement uses TRBV21-1 and TRBJ2-7; TRBD2, the table's D call, was not compared with the DNA. TRBV21-1 is labeled a pseudogene. The CDR3 runs to 10 residues. Written as DNA, the CDR3 is TGTGCCAGCAACCCTCGGGAGCAGTACTTC. It is translated as CASNPREQYF.

The CDR3 sequence is CAWSVPWAGGTSTYEQYF. The CDR3 DNA reads as TGTGCCTGGAGTGTACCCTGGGCGGGGGGAACATCCACCTACGAGCAGTACTTC. The J gene is TRBJ2-7, the V gene TRBV30, with 8 nucleotides matching TRBD2. The germline V gene has CDR1 GTSNPN and CDR2 SVGIG (reference sequence). The CDR3 consists of 18 residues. Trimming at V came to 0 bases and at J to 2 bases, leaving 15 bases not matched to a gene.

The CDR3 DNA follows: TGTGCCAGTAGTGCTTACTCGAACAATGAAAAACTGTTTTTT. This gives the protein CASSAYSNNEKLFF. The gene calls are TRBV19 and TRBJ1-4; D remains unclear. This CDR3 has 14 residues. V lost 5 bases to trimming and J lost 5 bases, with 12 bases between them. Germline-derived CDR1 and CDR2 are LNHDA and SQIVND (reference sequence).

The chain uses TRBV18 and TRBJ2-7; D is perhaps TRBD2 (6 bases). V was shortened by 6 bases and J by 2 bases, with 17 bases between the two germline ends. CDR3 length equals 15 residues. In germline, CDR1 is KGHSH, CDR2 LQKENI. This CDR3 reads CASSSPGLPAYEQYF. The CDR3, as DNA: TGTGCCAGCTCCTCGCCGGGACTGCCTGCCTACGAGCAGTACTTC.

As to this clone: The identical CDR3 is also encoded by other nucleotide sequences in the sample. V is TRBV7-9 and J is TRBJ2-7; weak D call: TRBD2 (7 bases). V was cut by 3 bases and J by 4 bases, with 10 bases left in between. Germline CDR1 SEHNR, CDR2 FQNEAQ (reference sequence). The CDR3 runs to 13 residues. CDR3 sequence (DNA): TGTGCCAGCAGCTTTAGGGGGGGATACGAGCAGTACTTC. It yields the protein CASSFRGGYEQYF.

V is TRBV9 and J is TRBJ2-2; 13 bases line up with TRBD2. Germline CDR1 SGDLS, CDR2 YYNGEE. After removal of 3 bases from V and 5 bases from J, the junction contained 4 bases not matched to a gene. CDR3 size: 16 residues. The CDR3 loop is CASSGLAGGRTGELFF. The DNA of the CDR3 is TGTGCCAGCAGCGGACTAGCGGGGGGCCGGACCGGGGAGCTGTTTTTT.

As concerns this clone: Within the sample, other DNA sequences also encode this same CDR3. V and J are TRBV9 and TRBJ1-2; 10 bases fit TRBD1. In germline, CDR1 is SGDLS, CDR2 YYNGEE. The length of the CDR3 is 13 residues. Trimming removed 4 bases from V and 6 bases from J; junction bases left unmatched: 3. The CDR3 bases are TGTGCCAGCAGCCCCGGACAGGGGGATGGCTACACCTTC. It yields the protein CASSPGQGDGYTF.

This clone was observed a single time. V and J are TRBV7-9 and TRBJ1-2, with no clear D. The CDR3 is made up of 13 amino acids. The V end lost 1 base, the J end lost 8 bases, and 11 bases lay between the germline ends. The germline CDR1 and CDR2 sequences are SEHNR and FQNEAQ (reference sequence). CDR3 residues: CASSLEAAHGYTF. The CDR3 DNA is TGTGCCAGCAGCTTAGAAGCCGCTCACGGCTACACCTTC.

The CDR3 loop reads CASSLAGVATQPQHF. The CDR3 nucleotides are TGTGCCAGCAGCTTGGCCGGGGTCGCAACTCAGCCCCAGCATTTT. V gene TRBV5-8 combines with J gene TRBJ1-5; the D is unclear. V was cut by 0 bases and J by 6 bases, with 13 bases left in between. Germline V gene data show CDR1 as SGHTS and CDR2 as YDEGEE. The CDR3 loop spans 15 amino acids. Based on the CDR3 plus reference TRBV5-8 and TRBJ1-5, the full variable domain is EAGVTQSPTHLIKTRGQQATLRCSPISGHTSVYWYQQALGLGLQFLLWYDEGEERNRGNFPPRFSGRQFPNYSSELNVNALELEDSALYLCASSLAGVATQPQHFGDGTRLSIL.

This chain uses TRBV30 with TRBJ2-5; the match to TRBD2 covers 10 bases. The germline CDR1 and CDR2 sequences are GTSNPN and SVGIG (reference sequence). CDR3 length: 15 amino acids. Trimming removed 2 bases from V and 2 bases from J; junction bases left unmatched: 5. This chain's CDR3 is CAWSRASGGQETQYF. The DNA for the CDR3 is TGTGCCTGGAGTCGGGCTAGCGGGGGTCAAGAGACCCAGTACTTC.

The chain has TRBV19 and TRBJ1-1; a possible D gene is TRBD1 (6 bases). V dropped 3 bases and J dropped 1 base, with 6 bases sitting between them. Per germline, CDR1 LNHDA and CDR2 SQIVND (reference sequence). The CDR3 contains 13 residues. Here the CDR3 DNA reads TGTGCCAGTAGTATGGACAGGAACACTGAAGCTTTCTTT. Protein: CASSMDRNTEAFF.

This clone was seen a few times. J is TRBJ1-1 and V is TRBV29-1; D is undetermined. This CDR3 has 12 amino acids. V was clipped by 0 bases and J by 7 bases, with 9 bases between them. Germline V lookup: CDR1 SQVTM, CDR2 ANQGSEA. The CDR3 spells CSVEDRAVEAFF. The CDR3 DNA reads TGCAGCGTTGAAGATCGTGCAGTTGAAGCTTTCTTT.

The chain combines TRBV9 with TRBJ1-5, with D tentatively TRBD1 (6 bases). The germline V gene has CDR1 SGDLS and CDR2 YYNGEE. V lost 0 bases and J lost 3, with 10 bases in between. The CDR3 length is 15 residues. CDR3 region: CASSVEGTNNQPQHF. CDR3 nucleotide sequence: TGTGCCAGCAGCGTAGAGGGGACAAACAATCAGCCCCAGCATTTT. Full variable domain (remainder filled in from reference TRBV9 and TRBJ1-5): DSGVTQTPKHLITATGQRVTLRCSPRSGDLSVYWYQQSLDQGLQFLIQYYNGEERAKGNILERFSAQQFPDLHSELNLSSLELGDSALYFCASSVEGTNNQPQHFGDGTRLSIL.

This clone was observed a few times. This chain links TRBV5-1 with TRBJ1-4; 9 nucleotides match TRBD1. Germline CDR1 is SGHRS and CDR2 is YFSETQ. This CDR3 spans 14 amino acids. V shed 4 bases, J shed 7 bases, and the junction held 5 bases outside the gene matches. The CDR3, as DNA: TGCGCCAGCAGCCTCGGGACAGGGCTTGAAAAACTGTTTTTT. Its protein product is CASSLGTGLEKLFF.

V gene TRBV5-1 combines with J gene TRBJ1-2; a weak D match, TRBD1 (6 bases). Between the trimmed V and J ends, which lost 0 bases and 2 bases, there was a span of 11 bases. The CDR3 extends over 15 amino acids. In germline, CDR1 is SGHRS, CDR2 YFSETQ. Here the CDR3 reads CASSLEAGANYGYTF. CDR3 nucleotides: TGCGCCAGCAGCTTGGAGGCGGGGGCGAACTATGGCTACACCTTC.

The V gene is TRBV2, the J gene TRBJ2-5; 7 bases fit TRBD2. This CDR3 spans 13 amino acids. Trimming at V came to 7 bases and at J to 4 bases, leaving 6 bases not matched to a gene. The germline gives CDR1 SNHLY, CDR2 FYNNEI. For the CDR3, the DNA is TGTGCCAGCAAGCCGGGGGGAGGAGAGACCCAGTACTTC. Its translation is CASKPGGGETQYF.

The rearrangement uses TRBV19 and TRBJ2-5; TRBD1 matches 10 bases. The CDR3 is 15 residues long. Germline CDR1 reads LNHDA; CDR2 reads SQIVND (reference sequence). Germline trimming cut 3 bases from V and 3 bases from J; bases unmatched to any gene: 4. DNA for the CDR3: TGTGCCAGTAGTATTCGACAGGGGGCTGAAGAGACCCAGTACTTC. It translates to CASSIRQGAEETQYF.

This chain connects TRBV3-1 (or the pseudogene TRBV3-2) to TRBJ1-1, with a possible D match to TRBD1 (6 bases). Germline assignment: CDR1 LGHDT and CDR2 YNNKEL (reference sequence). V was clipped by 4 bases and J by 4 bases, with 16 bases between them. The CDR3 contains 15 residues. The CDR3 is CASSPTQGRVTEAFF. DNA of the CDR3: TGTGCCAGCAGCCCGACACAGGGTAGAGTCACTGAAGCTTTCTTT.

This rearrangement joins TRBV7-3 to TRBJ2-5; the D gene is possibly TRBD1 (5 bases). This CDR3 comprises 13 residues. The V gene's germline CDR1 is SGHTA and CDR2 FQGTGA. Trimming removed 5 bases at V and 4 bases at J, with 11 bases between. Here the CDR3 DNA reads TGTGCCAGCAGCCTAGGACAATTAGAGACCCAGTACTTC. This translates into CASSLGQLETQYF.

The gene calls are TRBV5-1 and TRBJ2-7, with D unclear. This CDR3 contains 13 residues. The V and J ends lost 5 bases and 5 bases respectively, with 14 bases between them. CDR1 is SGHRS, CDR2 YFSETQ, per germline. The DNA of the CDR3 is TGCGCCAGCAGGACGTCATCGACAAACGAGCAGTACTTC. It is translated as CASRTSSTNEQYF.

This chain connects TRBV15 to TRBJ2-7; the D gene is possibly TRBD1 (5 bases). Trimming removed 1 base from V and 0 bases from J, with 13 bases in between. The length of the CDR3 is 16 residues. CDR1 and CDR2 from the germline V gene are LNHNV and YYDKDF (reference sequence). CDR3 sequence reads: CATSRGNRWTSYEQYF. The DNA of the CDR3 is TGTGCCACCAGCAGAGGGAACAGGTGGACCTCCTACGAGCAGTACTTC.

The genes are TRBV12-3 or TRBV12-4 and TRBJ2-5, with D hard to call. The CDR3 has 13 amino acids. With 3 bases removed from V and 0 bases from J, the gap between germline ends came to 5 bases. Here the CDR3 reads CASSFRDQETQYF. The CDR3 nucleotides are TGTGCCAGCAGTTTTAGAGACCAAGAGACCCAGTACTTC.

The V and J genes are TRBV19 and TRBJ1-6, with D possibly TRBD1 on 6 matching bases. Per the germline V gene, CDR1 is LNHDA and CDR2 is SQIVND (reference sequence). The CDR3 covers 15 residues. V lost 5 bases to trimming and J lost 9 bases, with 17 bases between them. This CDR3 reads CASSEQGNKGSPLHF. For the CDR3, the DNA is TGTGCCAGTAGTGAACAGGGAAACAAAGGTTCACCCCTCCACTTT.

The chain joins TRBV5-6 to TRBJ1-6; 9 bases fit TRBD1. V shed 4 bases and J 4 bases; nucleotides not matched to a gene: 3. The CDR3 has 15 amino acids. From germline, CDR1 is SGHDT and CDR2 YYEEEE. The CDR3 bases are TGTGCCAGCAGCAAGACAGGGGGTTATAATTCACCCCTCCACTTT. Amino acid sequence: CASSKTGGYNSPLHF.

The chain employs TRBV30 and TRBJ2-2, with D tentatively TRBD1 (6 bases). This CDR3 is 16 amino acids long. V was cut by 5 bases and J by 3 bases, with 19 bases left in between. Germline-derived CDR1 and CDR2 are GTSNPN and SVGIG (reference sequence). CDR3 nucleotides: TGTGCCTGGGGCTCCCCGTGGGGGCCGGACACCGGGGAGCTGTTTTTT. Protein product: CAWGSPWGPDTGELFF.